This section outlines one T cell receptor beta chain sequence together with its context. V trimming: 3 bases; J trimming: 2 bases; junction bases outside the gene matches: 9. The length of the CDR3 is 15 residues. Germline CDR1 reads DFQATT; CDR2 reads SNEGSKA (reference sequence). The record originates from a study of blood T cell repertoires in COVID-19. For the study at large: Nucleic acid was either cDNA or gDNA, and it came from T cells, B-cell-depleted T cells, or PBMCs.

The authors' processing: Reference gene primers were amplified, and this amplification served to estimate nucleated cell counts. Generated by immunoSEQ multiplex PCR, the TCRdb table keeps only in-frame clones and is missing some. For V, J and clone size, that table is used; D and trimming come from the DNA. The profile shows 150,000 to 200,000 clones, roughly 73% of them singletons. Sequencing was done on a sample of peripheral blood. The receptor's source is a woman older than 75 with active or convalescent COVID-19. The V and J genes are TRBV20-1 and TRBJ1-2, with 7 bases matching TRBD1. The CDR3 here is CSASTGALRNYGYTF. The CDR3, as DNA: TGCAGTGCTAGTACAGGGGCGTTGAGAAACTATGGCTACACCTTC.